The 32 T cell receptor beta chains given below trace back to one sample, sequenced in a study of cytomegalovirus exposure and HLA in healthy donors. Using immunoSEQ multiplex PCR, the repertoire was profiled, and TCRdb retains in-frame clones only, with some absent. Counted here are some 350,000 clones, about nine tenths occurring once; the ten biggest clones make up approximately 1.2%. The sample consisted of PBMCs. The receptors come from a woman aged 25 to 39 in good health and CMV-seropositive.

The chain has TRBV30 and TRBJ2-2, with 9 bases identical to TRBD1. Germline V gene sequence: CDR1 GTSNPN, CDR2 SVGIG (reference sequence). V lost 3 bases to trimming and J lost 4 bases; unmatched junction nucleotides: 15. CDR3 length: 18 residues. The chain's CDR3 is CAWRQPSHRGRITGELFF. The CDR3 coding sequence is TGTGCCTGGAGGCAACCGAGCCACAGGGGGCGCATCACCGGGGAGCTGTTTTTT.

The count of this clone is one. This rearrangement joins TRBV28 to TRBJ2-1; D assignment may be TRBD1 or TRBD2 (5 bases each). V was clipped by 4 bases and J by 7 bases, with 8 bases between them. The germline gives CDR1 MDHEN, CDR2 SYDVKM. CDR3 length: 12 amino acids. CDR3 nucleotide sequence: TGTGCCAGCAGTTGGGGACGGAATGAGCAGTTCTTC. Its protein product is CASSWGRNEQFF. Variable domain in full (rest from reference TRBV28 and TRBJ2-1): DVKVTQSSRYLVKRTGEKVFLECVQDMDHENMFWYRQDPGLGLRLIYFSYDVKMKEKGDIPEGYSVSREKKERFSLILESASTNQTSMYLCASSWGRNEQFFGPGTRLTVL.

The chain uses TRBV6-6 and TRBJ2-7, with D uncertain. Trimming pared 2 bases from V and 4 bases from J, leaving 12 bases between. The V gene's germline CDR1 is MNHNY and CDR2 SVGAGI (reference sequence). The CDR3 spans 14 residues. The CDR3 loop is CASSYQSLKYEQYF. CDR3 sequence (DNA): TGTGCCAGCAGTTACCAAAGCCTGAAATACGAGCAGTACTTC.

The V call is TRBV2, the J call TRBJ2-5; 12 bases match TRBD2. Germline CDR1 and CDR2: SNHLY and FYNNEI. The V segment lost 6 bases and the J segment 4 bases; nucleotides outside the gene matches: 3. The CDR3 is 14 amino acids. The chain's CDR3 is CASSGLAGSETQYF. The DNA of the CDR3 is TGTGCCAGCAGCGGACTAGCGGGATCAGAGACCCAGTACTTC.

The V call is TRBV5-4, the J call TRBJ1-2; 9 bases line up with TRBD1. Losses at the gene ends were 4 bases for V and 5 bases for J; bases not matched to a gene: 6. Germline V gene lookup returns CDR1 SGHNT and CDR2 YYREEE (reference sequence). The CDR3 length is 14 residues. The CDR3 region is CASSHTGGGYGYTF. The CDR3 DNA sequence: TGTGCCAGCAGCCATACAGGGGGCGGGTATGGCTACACCTTC.

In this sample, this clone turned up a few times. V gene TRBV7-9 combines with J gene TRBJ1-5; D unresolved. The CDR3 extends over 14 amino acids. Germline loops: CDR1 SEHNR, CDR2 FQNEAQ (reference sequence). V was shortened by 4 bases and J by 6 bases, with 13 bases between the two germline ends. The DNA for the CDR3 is TGTGCCAGCAGCTCAGACCAGGTGGGTCAGCCCCAGCATTTT. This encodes CASSSDQVGQPQHF.

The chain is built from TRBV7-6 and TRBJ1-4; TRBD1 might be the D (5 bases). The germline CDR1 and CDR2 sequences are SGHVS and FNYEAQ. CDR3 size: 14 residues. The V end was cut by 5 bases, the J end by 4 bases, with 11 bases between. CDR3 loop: CASSRDGSNEKLFF. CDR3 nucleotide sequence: TGTGCCAGCAGCCGGGACGGAAGTAATGAAAAACTGTTTTTT.

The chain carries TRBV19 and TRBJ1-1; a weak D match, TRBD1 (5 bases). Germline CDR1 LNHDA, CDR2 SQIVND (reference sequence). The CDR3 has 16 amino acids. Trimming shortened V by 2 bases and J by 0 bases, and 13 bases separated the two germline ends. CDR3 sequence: CASSIYGGGVNTEAFF. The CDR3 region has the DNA TGTGCCAGTAGTATATATGGGGGGGGAGTGAACACTGAAGCTTTCTTT.

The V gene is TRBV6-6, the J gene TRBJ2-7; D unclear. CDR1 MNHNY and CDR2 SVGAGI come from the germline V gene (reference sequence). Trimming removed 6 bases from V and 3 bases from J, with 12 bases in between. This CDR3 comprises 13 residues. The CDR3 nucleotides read TGTGCCAGCAGCCCCCGGGCCGTCTACGAGCAGTACTTC. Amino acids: CASSPRAVYEQYF.

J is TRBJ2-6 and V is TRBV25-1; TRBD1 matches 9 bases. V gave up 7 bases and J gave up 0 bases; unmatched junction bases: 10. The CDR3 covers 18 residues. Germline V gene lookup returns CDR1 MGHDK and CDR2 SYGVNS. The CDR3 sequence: CASTSFLTGGSGANVLTF. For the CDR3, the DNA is TGTGCCAGCACCTCGTTCTTGACAGGGGGCTCTGGGGCCAACGTCCTGACTTTC.

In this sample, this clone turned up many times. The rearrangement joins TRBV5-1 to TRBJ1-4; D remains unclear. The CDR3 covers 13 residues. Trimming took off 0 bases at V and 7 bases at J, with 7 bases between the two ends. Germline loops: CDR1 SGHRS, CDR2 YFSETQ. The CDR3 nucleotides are TGCGCCAGCAGCTTGGTTGGTACTGAAAAACTGTTTTTT. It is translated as CASSLVGTEKLFF.

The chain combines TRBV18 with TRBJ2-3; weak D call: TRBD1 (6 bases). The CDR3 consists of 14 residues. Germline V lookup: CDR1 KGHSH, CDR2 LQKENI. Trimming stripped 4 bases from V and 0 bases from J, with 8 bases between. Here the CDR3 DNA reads TGTGCCAGCTCACGAGGACAGAGCACAGATACGCAGTATTTT. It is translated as CASSRGQSTDTQYF.

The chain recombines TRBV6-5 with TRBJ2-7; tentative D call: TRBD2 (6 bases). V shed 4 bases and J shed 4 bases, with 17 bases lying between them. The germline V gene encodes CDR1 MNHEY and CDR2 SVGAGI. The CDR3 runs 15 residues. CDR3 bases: TGTGCCAGCAGTTCGGGACTCGAGGACCTATACGAGCAGTACTTC. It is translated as CASSSGLEDLYEQYF.

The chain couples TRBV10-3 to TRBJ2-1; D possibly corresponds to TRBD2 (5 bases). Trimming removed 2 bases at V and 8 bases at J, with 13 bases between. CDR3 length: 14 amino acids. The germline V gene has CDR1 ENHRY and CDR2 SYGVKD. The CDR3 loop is CAISEIGERDEQFF. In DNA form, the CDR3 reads TGTGCCATCAGTGAGATCGGGGAAAGGGATGAGCAGTTCTTC.

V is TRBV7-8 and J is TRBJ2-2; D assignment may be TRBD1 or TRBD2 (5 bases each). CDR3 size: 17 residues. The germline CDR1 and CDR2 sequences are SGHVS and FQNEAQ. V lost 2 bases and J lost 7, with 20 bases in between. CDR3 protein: CASSLNAGTGKSGELFF. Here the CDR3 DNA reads TGTGCCAGCAGCTTAAATGCAGGGACGGGAAAAAGCGGGGAGCTGTTTTTT.

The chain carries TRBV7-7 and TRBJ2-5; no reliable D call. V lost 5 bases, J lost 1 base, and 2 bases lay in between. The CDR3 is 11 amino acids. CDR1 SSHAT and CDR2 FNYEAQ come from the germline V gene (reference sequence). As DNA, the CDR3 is TGTGCCAGCAGCCCCCAAGAGACCCAGTACTTC. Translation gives CASSPQETQYF. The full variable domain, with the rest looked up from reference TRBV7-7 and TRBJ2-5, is GAGVSQSPRYKVTKRGQDVTLRCDPISSHATLYWYQQALGQGPEFLTYFNYEAQPDKSGLPSDRFSAERPEGSISTLTIQRTEQRDSAMYRCASSPQETQYFGPGTRLLVL.

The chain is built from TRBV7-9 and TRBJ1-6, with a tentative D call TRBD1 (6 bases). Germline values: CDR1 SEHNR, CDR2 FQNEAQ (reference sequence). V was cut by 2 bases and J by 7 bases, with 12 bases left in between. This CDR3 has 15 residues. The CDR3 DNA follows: TGTGCCAGCAGCTTACCCAGGGGAGGAAATTCACCCCTCCACTTT. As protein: CASSLPRGGNSPLHF. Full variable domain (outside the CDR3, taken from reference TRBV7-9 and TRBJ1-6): DTGVSQNPRHKITKRGQNVTFRCDPISEHNRLYWYRQTLGQGPEFLTYFQNEAQLEKSRLLSDRFSAERPKGSFSTLEIQRTEQGDSAMYLCASSLPRGGNSPLHFGNGTRLTVT.

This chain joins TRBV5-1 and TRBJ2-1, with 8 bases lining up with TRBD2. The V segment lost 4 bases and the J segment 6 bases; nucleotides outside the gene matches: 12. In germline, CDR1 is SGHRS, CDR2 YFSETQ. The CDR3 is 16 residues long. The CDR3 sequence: CASSRLSGSGINEQFF. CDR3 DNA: TGCGCCAGCAGCCGACTAAGCGGGAGTGGAATCAATGAGCAGTTCTTC. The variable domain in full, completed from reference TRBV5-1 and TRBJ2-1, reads KAGVTQTPRYLIKTRGQQVTLSCSPISGHRSVSWYQQTPGQGLQFLFEYFSETQRNKGNFPGRFSGRQFSNSRSEMNVSTLELGDSALYLCASSRLSGSGINEQFFGPGTRLTVL.

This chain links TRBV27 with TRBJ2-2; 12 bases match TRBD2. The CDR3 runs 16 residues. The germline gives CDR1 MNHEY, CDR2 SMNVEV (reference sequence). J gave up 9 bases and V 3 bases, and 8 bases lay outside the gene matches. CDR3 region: CASSLSPSGGAWELFF. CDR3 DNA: TGTGCCAGCAGTTTGTCTCCTAGCGGGGGGGCATGGGAGCTGTTTTTT.

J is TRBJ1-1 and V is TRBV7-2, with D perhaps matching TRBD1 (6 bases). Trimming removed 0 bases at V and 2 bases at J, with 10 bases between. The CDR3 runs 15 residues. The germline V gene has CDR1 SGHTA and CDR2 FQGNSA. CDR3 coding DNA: TGTGCCAGCAGCTTAGCGTTACAGGGTAACACTGAAGCTTTCTTT. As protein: CASSLALQGNTEAFF.

This CDR3 reads CASSLADRDAGWAFF. Written as DNA, the CDR3 is TGCGCCAGCAGCTTGGCTGACCGGGACGCCGGATGGGCTTTCTTT. J is TRBJ1-1 and V is TRBV5-1; perhaps TRBD1 as D (5 bases). Deletions cut 0 bases from V and 11 bases from J, with 20 bases between. The CDR3 spans 15 residues. Germline-derived CDR1 and CDR2 are SGHRS and YFSETQ.

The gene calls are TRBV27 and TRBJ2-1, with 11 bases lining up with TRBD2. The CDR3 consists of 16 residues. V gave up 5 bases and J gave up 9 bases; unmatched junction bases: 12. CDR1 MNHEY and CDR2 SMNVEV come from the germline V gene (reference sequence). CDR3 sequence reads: CASSPSLAGGLAEQFF. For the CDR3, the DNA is TGTGCCAGCAGTCCCTCGCTAGCGGGGGGACTAGCTGAGCAGTTCTTC.

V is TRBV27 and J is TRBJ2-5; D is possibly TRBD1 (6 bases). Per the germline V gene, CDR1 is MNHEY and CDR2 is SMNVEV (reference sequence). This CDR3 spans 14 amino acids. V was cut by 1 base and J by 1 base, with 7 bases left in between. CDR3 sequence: CASSLWGPQETQYF. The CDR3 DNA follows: TGTGCCAGCAGTTTATGGGGGCCCCAAGAGACCCAGTACTTC.

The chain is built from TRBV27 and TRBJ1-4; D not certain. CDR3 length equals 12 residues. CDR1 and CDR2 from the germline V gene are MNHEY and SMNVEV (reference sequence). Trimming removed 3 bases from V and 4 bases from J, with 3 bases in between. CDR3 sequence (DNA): TGTGCCAGCAGTTTTTATAATGAAAAACTGTTTTTT. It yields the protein CASSFYNEKLFF.

The CDR3 sequence is CASSEVPGSGNQPQHF. CDR3 nucleotide sequence: TGTGCCAGCAGTGAAGTTCCGGGATCGGGCAATCAGCCCCAGCATTTT. The chain recombines TRBV6-1 with TRBJ1-5, with unresolved D. The V end was cut by 1 base, the J end by 2 bases, with 12 bases between. This CDR3 comprises 16 residues. Germline assignment: CDR1 MNHNS and CDR2 SASEGT.

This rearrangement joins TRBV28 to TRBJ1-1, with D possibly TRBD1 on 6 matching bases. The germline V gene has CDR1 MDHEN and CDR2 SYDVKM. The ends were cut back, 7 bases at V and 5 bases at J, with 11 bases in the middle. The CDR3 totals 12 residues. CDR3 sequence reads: CASTGQPTEAFF. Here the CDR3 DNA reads TGTGCCAGCACCGGACAGCCAACTGAAGCTTTCTTT. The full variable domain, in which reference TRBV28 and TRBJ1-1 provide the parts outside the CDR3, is DVKVTQSSRYLVKRTGEKVFLECVQDMDHENMFWYRQDPGLGLRLIYFSYDVKMKEKGDIPEGYSVSREKKERFSLILESASTNQTSMYLCASTGQPTEAFFGQGTRLTVV.

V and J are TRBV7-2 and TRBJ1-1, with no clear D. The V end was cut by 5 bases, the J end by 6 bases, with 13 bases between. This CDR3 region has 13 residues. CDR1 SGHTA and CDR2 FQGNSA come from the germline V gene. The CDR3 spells CASSPIKGAEAFF. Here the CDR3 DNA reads TGTGCCAGCAGCCCAATTAAAGGCGCTGAAGCTTTCTTT.

As DNA, the CDR3 is TGTGCCAGCAGCTTGGGGACTAGCTCGTTCACCGGGGAGCTGTTTTTT. This codes for CASSLGTSSFTGELFF. The chain carries TRBV7-8 and TRBJ2-2; 9 positions agree with TRBD2. The CDR3 runs to 16 residues. The J segment lost 4 bases and the V segment lost 3 bases, leaving 6 bases of the junction unmatched. Looked up from germline, CDR1 is SGHVS and CDR2 is FQNEAQ.

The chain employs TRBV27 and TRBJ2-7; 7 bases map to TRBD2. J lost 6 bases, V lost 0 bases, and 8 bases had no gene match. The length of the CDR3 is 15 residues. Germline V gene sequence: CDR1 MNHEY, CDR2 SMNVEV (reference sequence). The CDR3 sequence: CASSLSMGGVAEQYF. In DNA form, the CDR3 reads TGTGCCAGCAGTTTATCGATGGGGGGGGTGGCCGAGCAGTACTTC.

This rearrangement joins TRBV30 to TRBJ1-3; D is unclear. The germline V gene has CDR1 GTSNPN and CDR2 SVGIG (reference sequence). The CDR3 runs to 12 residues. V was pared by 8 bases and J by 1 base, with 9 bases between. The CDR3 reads CAGGPSGNTIYF. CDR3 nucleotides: TGTGCCGGAGGACCTTCTGGAAACACCATATATTTT.

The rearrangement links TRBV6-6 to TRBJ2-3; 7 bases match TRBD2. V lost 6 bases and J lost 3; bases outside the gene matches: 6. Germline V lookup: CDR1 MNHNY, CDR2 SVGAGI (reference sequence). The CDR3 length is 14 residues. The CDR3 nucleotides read TGTGCCAGCAGCATCATGGGAGGGACAGATACGCAGTATTTT. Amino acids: CASSIMGGTDTQYF.

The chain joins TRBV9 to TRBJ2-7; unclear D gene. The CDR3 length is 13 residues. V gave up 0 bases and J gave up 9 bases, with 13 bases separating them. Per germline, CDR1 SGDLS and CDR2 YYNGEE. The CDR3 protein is CASSVELASPQYF. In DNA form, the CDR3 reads TGTGCCAGCAGCGTAGAGCTGGCCTCTCCGCAGTACTTC.